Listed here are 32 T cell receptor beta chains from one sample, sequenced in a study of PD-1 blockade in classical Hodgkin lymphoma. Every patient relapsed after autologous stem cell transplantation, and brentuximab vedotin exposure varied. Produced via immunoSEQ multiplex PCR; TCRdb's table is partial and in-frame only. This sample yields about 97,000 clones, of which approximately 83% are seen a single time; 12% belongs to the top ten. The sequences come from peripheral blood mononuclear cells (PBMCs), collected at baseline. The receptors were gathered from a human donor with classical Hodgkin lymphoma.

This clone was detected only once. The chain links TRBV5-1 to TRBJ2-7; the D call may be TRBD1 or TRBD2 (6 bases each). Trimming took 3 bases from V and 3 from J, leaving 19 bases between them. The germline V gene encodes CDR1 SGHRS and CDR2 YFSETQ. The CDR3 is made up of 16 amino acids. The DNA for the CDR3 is TGCGCCAGCAGCTCCGGCCGGGGGCTGCCAGACTACGAGCAGTACTTC. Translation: CASSSGRGLPDYEQYF.

The CDR3 spells CASSYLAGGTYEQYF. The CDR3 DNA follows: TGTGCCAGCAGTTACCTAGCGGGAGGTACCTACGAGCAGTACTTC. The rearrangement joins TRBV6-5 to TRBJ2-7; 11 nucleotides match TRBD2. The germline V gene encodes CDR1 MNHEY and CDR2 SVGAGI. This CDR3 has 15 residues. The V segment lost 2 bases and the J segment 2 bases; nucleotides outside the gene matches: 2.

The CDR3 DNA is TGTGCCATCAGTGAGTTTAATGAGCAGTTCTTC. It codes for CAISEFNEQFF. The V gene is TRBV10-3, the J gene TRBJ2-1, with no clear D. CDR1 and CDR2 (germline): ENHRY, SYGVKD. V was clipped by 1 base and J by 7 bases, with 2 bases between them. The length of the CDR3 is 11 residues.

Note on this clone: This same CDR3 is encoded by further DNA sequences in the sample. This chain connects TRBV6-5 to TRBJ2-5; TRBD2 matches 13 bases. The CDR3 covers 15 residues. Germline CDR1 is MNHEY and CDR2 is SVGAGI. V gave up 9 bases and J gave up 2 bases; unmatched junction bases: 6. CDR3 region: CASRGGLAGQETQYF. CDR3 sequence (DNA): TGTGCCAGTAGGGGGGGACTAGCGGGACAAGAGACCCAGTACTTC.

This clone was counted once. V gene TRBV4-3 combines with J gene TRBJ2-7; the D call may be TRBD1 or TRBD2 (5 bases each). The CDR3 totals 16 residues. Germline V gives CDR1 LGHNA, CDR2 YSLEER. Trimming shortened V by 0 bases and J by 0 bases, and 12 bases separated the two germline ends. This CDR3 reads CASSQERGRSSYEQYF. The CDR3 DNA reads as TGCGCCAGCAGCCAAGAGAGGGGCCGAAGCTCCTACGAGCAGTACTTC.

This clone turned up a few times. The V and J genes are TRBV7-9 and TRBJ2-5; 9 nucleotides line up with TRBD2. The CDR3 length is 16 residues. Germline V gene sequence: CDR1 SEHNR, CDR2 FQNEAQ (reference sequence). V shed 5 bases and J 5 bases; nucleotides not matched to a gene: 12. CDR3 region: CASSGASGKMMETQYF. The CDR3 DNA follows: TGTGCCAGCAGCGGGGCTAGCGGGAAGATGATGGAGACCCAGTACTTC. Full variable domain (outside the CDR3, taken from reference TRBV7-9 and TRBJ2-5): DTGVSQNPRHKITKRGQNVTFRCDPISEHNRLYWYRQTLGQGPEFLTYFQNEAQLEKSRLLSDRFSAERPKGSFSTLEIQRTEQGDSAMYLCASSGASGKMMETQYFGPGTRLLVL.

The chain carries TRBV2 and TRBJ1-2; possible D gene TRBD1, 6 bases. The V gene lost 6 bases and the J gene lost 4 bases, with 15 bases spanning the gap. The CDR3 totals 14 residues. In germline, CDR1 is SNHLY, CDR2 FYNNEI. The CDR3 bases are TGTGCCAGCAGGGAATCAGGGGCCCCCTATGGCTACACCTTC. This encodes CASRESGAPYGYTF.

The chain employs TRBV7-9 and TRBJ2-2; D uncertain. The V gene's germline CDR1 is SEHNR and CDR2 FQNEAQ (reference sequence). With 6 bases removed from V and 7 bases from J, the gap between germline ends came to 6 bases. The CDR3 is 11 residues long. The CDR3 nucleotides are TGTGCCAGCAGTAGAGGCGGGGAGCTGTTTTTT. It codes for CASSRGGELFF.

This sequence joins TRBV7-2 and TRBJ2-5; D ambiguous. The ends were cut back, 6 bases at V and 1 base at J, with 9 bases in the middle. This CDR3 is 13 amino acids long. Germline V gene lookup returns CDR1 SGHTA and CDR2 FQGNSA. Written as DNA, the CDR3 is TGTGCCAGCAGTCCGGTGAGCCAAGAGACCCAGTACTTC. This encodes CASSPVSQETQYF.

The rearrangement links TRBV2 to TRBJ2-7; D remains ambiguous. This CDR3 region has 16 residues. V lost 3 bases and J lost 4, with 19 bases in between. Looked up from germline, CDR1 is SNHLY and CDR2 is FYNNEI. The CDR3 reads CASSDIPVFPGYEQYF. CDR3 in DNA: TGTGCCAGCAGTGATATCCCCGTATTCCCTGGTTACGAGCAGTACTTC.

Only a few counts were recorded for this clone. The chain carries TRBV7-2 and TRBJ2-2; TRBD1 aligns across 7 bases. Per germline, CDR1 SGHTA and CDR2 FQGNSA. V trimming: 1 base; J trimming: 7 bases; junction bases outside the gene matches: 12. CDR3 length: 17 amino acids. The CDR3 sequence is CASSLVGLQGRGGELFF. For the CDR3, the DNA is TGTGCCAGCAGCTTAGTGGGCCTACAGGGGCGAGGCGGGGAGCTGTTTTTT.

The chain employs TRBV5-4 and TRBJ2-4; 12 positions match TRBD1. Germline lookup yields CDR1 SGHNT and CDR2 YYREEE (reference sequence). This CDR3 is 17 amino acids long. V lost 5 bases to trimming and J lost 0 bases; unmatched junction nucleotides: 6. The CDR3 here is CASSSGGQGAAKNIQYF. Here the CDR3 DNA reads TGTGCCAGCAGTTCAGGGGGACAGGGGGCAGCCAAAAACATTCAGTACTTC.

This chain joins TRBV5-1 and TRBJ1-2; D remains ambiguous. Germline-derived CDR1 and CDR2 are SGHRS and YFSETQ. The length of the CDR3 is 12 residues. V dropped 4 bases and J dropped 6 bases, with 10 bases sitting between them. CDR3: CASSPGVDGYTF. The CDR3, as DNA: TGCGCCAGCAGCCCTGGGGTTGATGGCTACACCTTC.

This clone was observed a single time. In DNA, the CDR3 is TGTGCCAGCAGTGCGAACGACAGGGTGTTTGGCTACACCTTC. Its protein product is CASSANDRVFGYTF. This sequence joins TRBV27 and TRBJ1-2; TRBD1 matches at 7 bases. The CDR3 consists of 14 residues. The germline V gene encodes CDR1 MNHEY and CDR2 SMNVEV (reference sequence). With V trimmed by 5 bases and J by 7 bases, 10 bases remained unmatched.

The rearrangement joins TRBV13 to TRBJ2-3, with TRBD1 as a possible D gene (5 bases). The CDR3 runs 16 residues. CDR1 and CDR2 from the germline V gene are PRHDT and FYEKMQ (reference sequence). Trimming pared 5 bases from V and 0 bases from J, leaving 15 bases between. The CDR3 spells CASSRGQLGSTDTQYF. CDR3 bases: TGTGCCAGCAGCCGAGGACAACTCGGGAGCACAGATACGCAGTATTTT. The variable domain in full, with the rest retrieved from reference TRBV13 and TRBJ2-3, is AAGVIQSPRHLIKEKRETATLKCYPIPRHDTVYWYQQGPGQDPQFLISFYEKMQSDKGSIPDRFSAQQFSDYHSELNMSSLELGDSALYFCASSRGQLGSTDTQYFGPGTRLTVL.

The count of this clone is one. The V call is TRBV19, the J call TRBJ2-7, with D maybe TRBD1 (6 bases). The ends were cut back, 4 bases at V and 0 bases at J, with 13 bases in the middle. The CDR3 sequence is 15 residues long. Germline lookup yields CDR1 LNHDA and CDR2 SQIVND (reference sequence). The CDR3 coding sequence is TGTGCCAGTAGTAGACCCGGGACATCCTCCTACGAGCAGTACTTC. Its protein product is CASSRPGTSSYEQYF.

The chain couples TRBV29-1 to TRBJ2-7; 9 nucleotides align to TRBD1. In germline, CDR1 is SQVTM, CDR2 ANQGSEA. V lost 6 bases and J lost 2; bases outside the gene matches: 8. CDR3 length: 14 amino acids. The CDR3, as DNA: TGCAGCGTCAAACAGGGGGCCGGGACCTACGAGCAGTACTTC. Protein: CSVKQGAGTYEQYF.

The DNA for the CDR3 is TGTGCCAGCAGTTTATCGGACCGCACAGATACGCAGTATTTT. This gives the protein CASSLSDRTDTQYF. The rearrangement uses TRBV28 and TRBJ2-3; unclear D gene. This CDR3 is built from 14 residues. Germline CDR1 MDHEN, CDR2 SYDVKM. V was pared by 1 base and J by 1 base, with 6 bases between.

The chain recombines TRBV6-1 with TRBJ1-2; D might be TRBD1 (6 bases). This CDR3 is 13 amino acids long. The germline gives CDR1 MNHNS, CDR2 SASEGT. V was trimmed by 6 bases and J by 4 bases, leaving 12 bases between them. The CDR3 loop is CASRIGQIYGYTF. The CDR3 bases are TGTGCCAGCAGAATTGGACAGATCTATGGCTACACCTTC.

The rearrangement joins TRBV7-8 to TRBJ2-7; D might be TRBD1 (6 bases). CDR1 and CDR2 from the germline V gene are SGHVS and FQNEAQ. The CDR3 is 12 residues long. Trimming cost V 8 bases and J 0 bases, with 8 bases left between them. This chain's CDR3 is CASRDNSYEQYF. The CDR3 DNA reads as TGTGCCAGCCGGGACAACTCCTACGAGCAGTACTTC.

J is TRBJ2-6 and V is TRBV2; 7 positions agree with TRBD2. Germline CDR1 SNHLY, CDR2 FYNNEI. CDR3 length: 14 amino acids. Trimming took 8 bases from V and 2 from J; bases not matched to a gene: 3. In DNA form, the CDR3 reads TGTGCCAGCCTCCGGGAGGCTGGGGCCAACGTCCTGACTTTC. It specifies CASLREAGANVLTF.

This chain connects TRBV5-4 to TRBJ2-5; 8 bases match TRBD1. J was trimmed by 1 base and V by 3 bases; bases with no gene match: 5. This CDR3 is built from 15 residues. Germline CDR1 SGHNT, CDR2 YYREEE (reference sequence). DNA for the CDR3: TGTGCCAGCAGCTCCGGGACAGGCTTCCAAGAGACCCAGTACTTC. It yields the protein CASSSGTGFQETQYF.

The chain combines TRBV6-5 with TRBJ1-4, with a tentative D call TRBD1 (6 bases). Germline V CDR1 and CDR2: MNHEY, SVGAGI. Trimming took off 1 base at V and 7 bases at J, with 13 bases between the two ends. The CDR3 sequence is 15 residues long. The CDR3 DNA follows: TGTGCCAGCAGTTACTATGGGGGGCCAGGTGAAAAACTGTTTTTT. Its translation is CASSYYGGPGEKLFF.

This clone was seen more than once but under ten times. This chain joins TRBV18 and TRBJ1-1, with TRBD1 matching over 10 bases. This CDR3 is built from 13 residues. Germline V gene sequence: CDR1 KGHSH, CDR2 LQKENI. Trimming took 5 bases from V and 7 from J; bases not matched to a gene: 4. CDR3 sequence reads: CASSERDRGEAFF. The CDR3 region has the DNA TGTGCCAGCTCAGAGAGGGACAGGGGTGAAGCTTTCTTT.

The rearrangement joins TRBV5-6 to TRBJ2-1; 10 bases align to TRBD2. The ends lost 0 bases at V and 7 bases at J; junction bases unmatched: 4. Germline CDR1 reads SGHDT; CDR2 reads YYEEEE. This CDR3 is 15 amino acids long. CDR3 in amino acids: CASSLVPSGRNEQFF. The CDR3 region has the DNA TGTGCCAGCAGCTTGGTGCCTAGCGGGAGAAATGAGCAGTTCTTC.

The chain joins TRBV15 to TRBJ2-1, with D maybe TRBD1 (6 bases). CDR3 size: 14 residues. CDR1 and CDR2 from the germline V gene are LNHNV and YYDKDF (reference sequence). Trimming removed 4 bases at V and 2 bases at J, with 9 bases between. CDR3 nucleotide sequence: TGTGCCACCAGCAAAGGGGGAACCTACAATGAGCAGTTCTTC. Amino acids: CATSKGGTYNEQFF.

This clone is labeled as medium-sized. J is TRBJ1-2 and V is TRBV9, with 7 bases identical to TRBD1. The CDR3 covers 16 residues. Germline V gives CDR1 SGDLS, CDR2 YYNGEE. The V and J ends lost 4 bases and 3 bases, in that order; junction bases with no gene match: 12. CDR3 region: CASSLFDRVGDYGYTF. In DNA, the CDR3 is TGTGCCAGCAGCCTATTTGACAGGGTCGGGGACTATGGCTACACCTTC.

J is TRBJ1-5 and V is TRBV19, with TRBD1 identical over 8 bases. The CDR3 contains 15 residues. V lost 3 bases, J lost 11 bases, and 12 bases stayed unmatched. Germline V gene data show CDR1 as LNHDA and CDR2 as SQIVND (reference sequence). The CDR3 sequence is CASSIGTGFRSAQHF. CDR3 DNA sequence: TGTGCCAGTAGTATTGGGACAGGTTTTCGATCAGCCCAGCATTTT. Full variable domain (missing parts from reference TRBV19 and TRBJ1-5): DGGITQSPKYLFRKEGQNVTLSCEQNLNHDAMYWYRQDPGQGLRLIYYSQIVNDFQKGDIAEGYSVSREKKESFPLTVTSAQKNPTAFYLCASSIGTGFRSAQHFGDGTRLSIL.

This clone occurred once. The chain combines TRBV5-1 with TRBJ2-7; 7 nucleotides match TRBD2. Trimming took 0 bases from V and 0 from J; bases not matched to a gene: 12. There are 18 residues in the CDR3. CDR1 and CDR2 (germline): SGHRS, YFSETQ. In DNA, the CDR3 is TGCGCCAGCAGCTTGGCCATCGGGGGGTCGGGACTCTCCTACGAGCAGTACTTC. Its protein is CASSLAIGGSGLSYEQYF.

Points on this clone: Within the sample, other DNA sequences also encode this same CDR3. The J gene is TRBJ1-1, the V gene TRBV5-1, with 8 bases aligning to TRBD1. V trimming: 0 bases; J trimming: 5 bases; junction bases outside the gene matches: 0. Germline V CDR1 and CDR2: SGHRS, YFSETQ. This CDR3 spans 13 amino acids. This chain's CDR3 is CASSLGTGTEAFF. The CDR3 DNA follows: TGCGCCAGCAGCTTGGGGACAGGGACTGAAGCTTTCTTT.

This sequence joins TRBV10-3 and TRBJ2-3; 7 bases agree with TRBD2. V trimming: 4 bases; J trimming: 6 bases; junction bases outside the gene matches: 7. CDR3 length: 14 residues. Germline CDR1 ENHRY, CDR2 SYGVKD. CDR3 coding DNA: TGTGCCATCAGTGGAGGAACGGGAGGCGATACGCAGTATTTT. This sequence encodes CAISGGTGGDTQYF.

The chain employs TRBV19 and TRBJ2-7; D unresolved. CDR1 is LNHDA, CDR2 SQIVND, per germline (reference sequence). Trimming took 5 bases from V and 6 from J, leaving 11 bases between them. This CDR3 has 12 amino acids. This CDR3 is CASSPGTLEQYF. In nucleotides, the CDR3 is TGTGCCAGTAGTCCAGGAACCCTCGAGCAGTACTTC.